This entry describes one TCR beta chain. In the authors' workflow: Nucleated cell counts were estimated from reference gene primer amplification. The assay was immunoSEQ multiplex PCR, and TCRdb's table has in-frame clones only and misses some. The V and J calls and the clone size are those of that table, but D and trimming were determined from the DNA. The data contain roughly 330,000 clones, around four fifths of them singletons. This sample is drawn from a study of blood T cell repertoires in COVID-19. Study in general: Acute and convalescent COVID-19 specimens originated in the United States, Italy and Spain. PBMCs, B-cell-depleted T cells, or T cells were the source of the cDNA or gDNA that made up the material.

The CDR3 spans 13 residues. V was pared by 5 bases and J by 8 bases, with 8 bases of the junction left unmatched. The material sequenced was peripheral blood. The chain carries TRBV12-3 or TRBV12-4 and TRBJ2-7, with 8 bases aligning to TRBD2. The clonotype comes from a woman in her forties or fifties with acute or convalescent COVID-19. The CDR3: CASSVSGTGKQYF. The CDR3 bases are TGTGCCAGCAGTGTTAGCGGGACTGGCAAGCAGTACTTC.